A selection of T cell receptor beta chains follows, all from one sample in a study of OX40 agonist ivuxolimab in advanced cancers. Method: immunoSEQ multiplex PCR; TCRdb's copy keeps in-frame clones and lacks some. The sample comprises about 67,000 clones, 85% of which are singletons, and 2% to 2.5% rests with the top ten. The specimen comprised CD4+ or CD8+ T cells sorted from blood, sampled in a trial of the OX40 agonist ivuxolimab. Receptor source: an adult with an advanced solid tumor such as melanoma, head and neck, liver or kidney cancer. The CDR3 runs from the conserved cysteine through the conserved F or W. Clone size is not always given. Where it is, it says once, few, many or a class for expanded clones.

size	V	J	CDR3
once	TRBV6-5	TRBJ1-4	CASTAFSAEKLFF
-	TRBV12-2	TRBJ1-3	CASRSHHRGPSSGNTIYF
-	TRBV5-4	TRBJ1-6	CASSLELGNSPLHF
-	TRBV28	TRBJ1-2	CASTSGQGAWGYTF
-	TRBV11-3	TRBJ1-2	CASSLVGGQRGYTF
-	TRBV9	TRBJ2-7	CASSVGQGVPYEQYF
-	TRBV2	TRBJ1-2	CASSVVTASNYGYTF
-	TRBV11-3	TRBJ1-5	CASSHNRDRGQDSNQPQHF
-	TRBV5-4	TRBJ1-5	CASSLEGSNQPQHF
-	TRBV21-1	TRBJ2-5	CASSKRGPGRETQYF
-	TRBV6-1	TRBJ1-4	CASSDGLANEKLFF
-	TRBV6-1	TRBJ1-3	CASSEADRVAGNTIYF
-	TRBV4-1	TRBJ1-1	CASSQSGHMNTEAFF
-	TRBV5-1	TRBJ2-1	CASSLAQGWDEQFF
medium-sized	TRBV30	TRBJ2-7	CAWRWADSYEQYF
-	TRBV11-2	TRBJ1-4	CASSAQGLPSEKLFF
-	TRBV5-1	TRBJ2-5	CASSLVLGETQYF
once	TRBV18	TRBJ2-3	CASSVSTDTQYF